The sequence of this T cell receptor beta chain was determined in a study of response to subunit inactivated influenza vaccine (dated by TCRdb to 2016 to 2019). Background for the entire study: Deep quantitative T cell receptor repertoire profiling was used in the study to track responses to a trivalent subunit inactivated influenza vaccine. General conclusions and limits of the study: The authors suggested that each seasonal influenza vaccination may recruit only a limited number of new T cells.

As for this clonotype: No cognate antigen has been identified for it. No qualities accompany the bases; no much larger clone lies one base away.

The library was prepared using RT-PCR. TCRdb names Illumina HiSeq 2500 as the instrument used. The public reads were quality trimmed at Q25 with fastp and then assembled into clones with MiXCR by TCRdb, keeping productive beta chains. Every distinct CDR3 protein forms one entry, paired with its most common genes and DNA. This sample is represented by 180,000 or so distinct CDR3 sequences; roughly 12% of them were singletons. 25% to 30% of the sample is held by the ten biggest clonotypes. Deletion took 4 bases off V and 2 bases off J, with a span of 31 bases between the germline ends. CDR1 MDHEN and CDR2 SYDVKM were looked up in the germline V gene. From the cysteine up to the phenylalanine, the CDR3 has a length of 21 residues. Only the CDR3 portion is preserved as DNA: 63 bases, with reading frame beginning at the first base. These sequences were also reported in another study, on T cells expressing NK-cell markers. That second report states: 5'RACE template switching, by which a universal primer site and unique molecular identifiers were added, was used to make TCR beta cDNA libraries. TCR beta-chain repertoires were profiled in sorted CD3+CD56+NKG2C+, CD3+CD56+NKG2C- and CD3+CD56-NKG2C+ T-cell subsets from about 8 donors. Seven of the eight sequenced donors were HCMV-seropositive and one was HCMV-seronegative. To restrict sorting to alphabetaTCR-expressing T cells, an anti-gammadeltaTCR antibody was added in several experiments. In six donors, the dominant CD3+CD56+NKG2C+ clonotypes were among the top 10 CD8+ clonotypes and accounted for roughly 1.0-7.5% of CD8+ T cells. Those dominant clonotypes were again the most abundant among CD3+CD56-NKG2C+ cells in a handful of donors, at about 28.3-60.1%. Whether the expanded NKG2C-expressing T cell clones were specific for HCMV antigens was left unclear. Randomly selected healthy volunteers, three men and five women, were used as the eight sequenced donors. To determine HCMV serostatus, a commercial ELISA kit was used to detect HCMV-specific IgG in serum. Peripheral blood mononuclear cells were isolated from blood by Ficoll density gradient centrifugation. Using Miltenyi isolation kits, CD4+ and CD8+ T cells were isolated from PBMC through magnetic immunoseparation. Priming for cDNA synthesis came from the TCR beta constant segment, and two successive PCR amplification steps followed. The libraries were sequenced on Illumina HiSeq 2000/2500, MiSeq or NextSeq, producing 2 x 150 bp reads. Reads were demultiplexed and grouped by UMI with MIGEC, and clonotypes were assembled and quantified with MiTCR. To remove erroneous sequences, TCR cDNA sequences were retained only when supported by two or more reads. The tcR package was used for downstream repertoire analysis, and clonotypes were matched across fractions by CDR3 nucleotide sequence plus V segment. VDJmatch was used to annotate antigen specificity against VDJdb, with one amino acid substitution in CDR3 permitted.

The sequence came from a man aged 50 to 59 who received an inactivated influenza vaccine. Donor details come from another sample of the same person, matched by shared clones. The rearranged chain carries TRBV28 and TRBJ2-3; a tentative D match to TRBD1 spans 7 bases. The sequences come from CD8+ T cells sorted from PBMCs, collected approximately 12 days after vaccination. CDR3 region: CASSSPPGTVGSSGVTDTQYF. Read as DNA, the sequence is TGTGCCAGCAGTTCACCACCCGGGACAGTCGGGAGTAGCGGAGTCACAGATACGCAGTATTTT.